The next 2 T cell receptor beta chains were all read from a single sample in a study of PD-1 blockade in mismatch repair-deficient tumors. The antigens of these receptors remain unknown. Time point specified: roughly 10-day in vitro stimulation with candidate neoantigen peptide 2. Profiled with immunoSEQ multiplex PCR; TCRdb holds only in-frame clones, not every one. The data show about 9,800 clones, approximately 83% seen once. The sample consisted of cells cultured in vitro, taken from a patient treated with pembrolizumab. Receptors originate from an adult with mismatch repair-deficient cancer.

The chain joins TRBV23-1 to TRBJ2-2; D could derive from TRBD1 or TRBD2 (6 bases each). TRBV23-1 qualifies as an ORF whose function is uncertain. The CDR3 is 14 amino acids. Trimming took off 0 bases at V and 6 bases at J, with 8 bases between the two ends. Here the CDR3 reads CASSQSEGAGELFF. The DNA for the CDR3 is TGCGCCAGCAGTCAATCGGAGGGGGCCGGGGAGCTGTTTTTT.

This clone showed up just once. The chain recombines TRBV10-3 with TRBJ2-1, with 10 nucleotides matching TRBD2. Germline V gene data show CDR1 as ENHRY and CDR2 as SYGVKD. The CDR3 extends over 18 amino acids. J gave up 8 bases and V 0 bases, and 13 bases lay outside the gene matches. The CDR3 here is CAISESSASSGRKDEQFF. In nucleotides, the CDR3 is TGTGCCATCAGTGAGTCATCGGCATCTAGCGGGAGAAAGGATGAGCAGTTCTTC.